What follows are 18 T cell receptor beta chains derived from one specimen sequenced in a study of control samples from healthy donors and cancer patients. TCRdb's copy holds only in-frame clones and misses some; the assay was immunoSEQ multiplex PCR. The sample consists of roughly 93,000 clones, roughly 91% of them appearing once. Sample: PBMCs. All receptors derive from a woman aged 45-60 years with colorectal cancer.

V gene TRBV3-1 (or the pseudogene TRBV3-2) combines with J gene TRBJ2-1; TRBD2 aligns across 16 bases. J was trimmed by 8 bases and V by 2 bases; bases with no gene match: 3. Germline V gene sequence: CDR1 LGHDT, CDR2 YNNKEL (reference sequence). This CDR3 is 16 amino acids long. CDR3: CASSQLGLAGGDEQFF. The CDR3 DNA sequence: TGTGCCAGCAGCCAACTGGGACTAGCGGGGGGGGATGAGCAGTTCTTC.

V is TRBV6-6 and J is TRBJ2-1; perhaps D is TRBD1 or TRBD2 (5 bases each). V lost 7 bases to trimming and J lost 4 bases, with 11 bases between them. The CDR3 sequence is 13 residues long. CDR1 and CDR2 (germline): MNHNY, SVGAGI (reference sequence). CDR3 in amino acids: CASNPGPYNEQFF. DNA for the CDR3: TGTGCCAGCAACCCGGGGCCTTACAATGAGCAGTTCTTC.

The chain couples TRBV27 to TRBJ1-5; D is undetermined. Germline CDR1 MNHEY, CDR2 SMNVEV (reference sequence). The CDR3 is 14 residues long. Trimming removed 6 bases at V and 7 bases at J, with 16 bases between. The CDR3 bases are TGTGCCAGCAGCCTCCTCGGGGTAAACCAGCCCCAGCATTTT. This gives the protein CASSLLGVNQPQHF.

This sequence joins TRBV9 and TRBJ2-1; perhaps TRBD1 as D (6 bases). Germline CDR1 reads SGDLS; CDR2 reads YYNGEE. V was shortened by 0 bases and J by 2 bases, with 9 bases between the two germline ends. CDR3 length equals 15 residues. CDR3 region: CASSVEGVTYNEQFF. The CDR3 DNA reads TGTGCCAGCAGCGTAGAGGGGGTTACCTACAATGAGCAGTTCTTC.

This clone was counted a few times. This could be a read error, since a much larger clone is one nucleotide away. The rearrangement joins TRBV5-1 to TRBJ1-2, with D maybe TRBD1 (5 bases). Trimming cost V 4 bases and J 6 bases, with 13 bases left between them. CDR3 length equals 13 residues. From germline, CDR1 is SGHRS and CDR2 YFSETQ. In DNA, the CDR3 is TGCGCCAGCAGCGTGGTCGGGGGGGATGGCTACACCTTC. This encodes CASSVVGGDGYTF.

The chain couples TRBV4-1 to TRBJ2-1; D gene unclear. The V gene's germline CDR1 is MGHRA and CDR2 YSYEKL. With 2 bases removed from V and 8 bases from J, the gap between germline ends came to 19 bases. CDR3 length equals 16 residues. CDR3 nucleotide sequence: TGCGCCAGCAGCCAATCGCCAGGCGAGCCTCATCATGAGCAGTTCTTC. Its translation is CASSQSPGEPHHEQFF.

V usage is TRBV6-5 and J usage is TRBJ1-4; a weak D match, TRBD1 (6 bases). Germline CDR1 and CDR2: MNHEY and SVGAGI. Trimming removed 10 bases from V and 10 bases from J, with 16 bases in between. The CDR3 is 12 residues long. DNA of the CDR3: TGTGCCATCGGGCCACAGGGTGGAAAACTGTTTTTT. Translating gives CAIGPQGGKLFF.

V gene TRBV7-7 combines with J gene TRBJ2-2; unclear D gene. The ends were cut back, 2 bases at V and 3 bases at J, with 7 bases in the middle. Looked up from germline, CDR1 is SSHAT and CDR2 is FNYEAQ (reference sequence). The CDR3 contains 14 residues. This CDR3 is CASSLQVYTGELFF. The DNA for the CDR3 is TGTGCCAGCAGCTTACAGGTTTACACCGGGGAGCTGTTTTTT.

This clone is a singleton in its sample. The CDR3 spells CASSPPQRQGALTGELFF. Here the CDR3 DNA reads TGTGCCAGCAGCCCCCCCCAGAGACAGGGGGCATTAACCGGGGAGCTGTTTTTT. The rearrangement joins TRBV7-3 to TRBJ2-2; 10 nucleotides align to TRBD1. The ends lost 5 bases at V and 5 bases at J; junction bases unmatched: 14. CDR1 SGHTA and CDR2 FQGTGA come from the germline V gene. This CDR3 has 18 residues.

The genes are TRBV7-9 and TRBJ1-1; D is perhaps TRBD1 (5 bases). Germline V CDR1 and CDR2: SEHNR, FQNEAQ (reference sequence). The CDR3 is 14 amino acids. Trimming removed 2 bases at V and 8 bases at J, with 15 bases between. The CDR3, as DNA: TGTGCCAGCAGCTTAACCGGGGTGGGACTAGAAGCTTTCTTT. Its protein is CASSLTGVGLEAFF. The full variable domain, rest sourced from reference TRBV7-9 and TRBJ1-1, is DTGVSQNPRHKITKRGQNVTFRCDPISEHNRLYWYRQTLGQGPEFLTYFQNEAQLEKSRLLSDRFSAERPKGSFSTLEIQRTEQGDSAMYLCASSLTGVGLEAFFGQGTRLTVV.

The chain uses TRBV29-1 and TRBJ2-1, with a weak D call TRBD2 (5 bases). Trimming left V 6 bases short and J 5 bases short, with 17 bases between. CDR3 size: 14 residues. Per germline, CDR1 SQVTM and CDR2 ANQGSEA. The CDR3 region is CSVDLSRDNNEQFF. CDR3 DNA sequence: TGCAGCGTAGACCTATCCCGGGATAACAATGAGCAGTTCTTC.

The chain combines TRBV2 with TRBJ1-1, with D possibly matching TRBD1 (5 bases). The CDR3 is 14 residues long. V gave up 8 bases and J gave up 4 bases, with 17 bases separating them. Germline V CDR1 and CDR2: SNHLY, FYNNEI. The DNA for the CDR3 is TGTGCCAGCGGCGACACCGGAGGGGCCACTGAAGCTTTCTTT. Amino acids: CASGDTGGATEAFF.

This chain links TRBV19 with TRBJ1-3; D gene ambiguous. Between the trimmed V and J ends, which lost 11 bases and 0 bases, there was a span of 14 bases. The CDR3 has 14 residues. Germline lookup yields CDR1 LNHDA and CDR2 SQIVND (reference sequence). CDR3 sequence: CASKVVDSGNTIYF. CDR3 sequence (DNA): TGTGCCTCTAAGGTGGTGGACTCTGGAAACACCATATATTTT.

The chain employs TRBV6-1 and TRBJ2-7, with a weak D call TRBD1 (6 bases). The ends were cut back, 0 bases at V and 4 bases at J, with 16 bases in the middle. CDR1 and CDR2 from the germline V gene are MNHNS and SASEGT. This CDR3 contains 16 residues. The CDR3 loop is CASSEAQHGQLYEQYV. CDR3 DNA sequence: TGTGCCAGCAGTGAAGCGCAACATGGACAGCTATACGAGCAGTACGTC.

This clone was detected a few times. The chain joins TRBV4-1 to TRBJ1-2; the D is unclear. CDR1 is MGHRA, CDR2 YSYEKL, per germline. The CDR3 is 12 residues long. Trimming removed 5 bases at V and 6 bases at J, with 10 bases between. CDR3 sequence (DNA): TGCGCCAGCAGCAAAGGACGGGATGGCTACACCTTC. Protein product: CASSKGRDGYTF.

This sequence joins TRBV12-3 or TRBV12-4 and TRBJ1-2; D uncertain. CDR3 length equals 12 residues. Trimming removed 6 bases from V and 13 bases from J, with 18 bases in between. The CDR3 loop is CASSYNRAVGTF. CDR3 DNA: TGTGCCAGCAGCTATAACCGAGCCGTGGGCACCTTC.

The chain has TRBV6-5 and TRBJ2-3, with TRBD1 matching over 8 bases. There are 14 residues in the CDR3. Germline values: CDR1 MNHEY, CDR2 SVGAGI. V trimming: 2 bases; J trimming: 4 bases; junction bases outside the gene matches: 2. In DNA, the CDR3 is TGTGCCAGCAGTTACCAGGACAGGGCAGATACGCAGTATTTT. Encoded protein: CASSYQDRADTQYF.

This chain links TRBV5-8 with TRBJ2-5; D remains ambiguous. Trimming removed 4 bases at V and 2 bases at J, with 12 bases between. From germline, CDR1 is SGHTS and CDR2 YDEGEE. The CDR3 is 14 residues long. This CDR3 reads CASSVLQRQETQYF. CDR3 sequence (DNA): TGTGCCAGCAGCGTACTTCAACGTCAAGAGACCCAGTACTTC.